At least ten counts were recorded for the clone carrying this TCR beta chain. Its antigen is undetermined. This record comes from a study of T cell repertoires in cytomegalovirus infection. Per germline, CDR1 SGHTA and CDR2 FQGNSA. The CDR3 runs 15 residues. V was shortened by 2 bases and J by 6 bases, with 13 bases between the two germline ends. TCRdb re-derived calls from the reads in MiXCR, one entry per CDR3 protein. Among 700,000 to 900,000 distinct CDR3 sequences listed, roughly 29% were seen once. The sequences come from cultured CD8+ T cells from PBMCs, collected from culture after CMV antigen stimulation. The rearrangement joins TRBV7-2 to TRBJ2-2; D is perhaps TRBD2 (5 bases). The receptor's source is a human donor in good health (CMV status not recorded). Some clones in this sample may be carry-over from other donors' samples. The CDR3 sequence is CASSLYLTGSGELFF. Written as DNA, the CDR3 is TGTGCCAGCAGCTTATACTTGACGGGATCCGGGGAGCTGTTTTTT.